This T cell receptor beta chain was captured in a study of CD8 T cells in ankylosing spondylitis. General study findings and limits: Disease-linked clones bore a CD8+ phenotype and were relatively rare in peripheral blood. Among TCR beta sequences, a motif of under ten highly homologous variants appeared characteristic of ankylosing spondylitis blood.

Germline CDR1 LGHDT, CDR2 YNNKEL (reference sequence). The CDR3 consists of 16 residues. V was cut by 0 bases and J by 6 bases, with 17 bases left in between. Details on this clonotype: Its antigen is still unknown.

Making use of molecular barcodes, quantitative 5'-RACE generated TCR beta libraries. One entry per CDR3 protein, called by TCRdb with MiXCR from the 5' RACE reads. The sample has 350,000 to 450,000 distinct CDR3 sequences; about 25% are singletons. Sequencing used blood, either unsorted or a sorted T cell fraction (not recorded which). The chain carries TRBV3-1 and TRBJ1-2, with D possibly matching TRBD1 (6 bases). The clonotype originates from a male donor with ankylosing spondylitis. The CDR3 here is CASSQETLGGQDGYTF. Here the CDR3 DNA reads TGTGCCAGCAGCCAAGAGACTTTGGGGGGGCAAGATGGCTACACCTTC.